Below, one T cell receptor beta chain is given with its context. The data were taken from a study of radiotherapy plus CTLA-4 blockade in lung cancer. Method: immunoSEQ multiplex PCR; TCRdb's copy keeps in-frame clones and lacks some. The repertoire includes tens of thousands of clones, about 83% of them detected once, and 0.65% to 0.9% sits in the top ten. CDR1 is WSHSY, CDR2 SAAADI, per germline. V lost 10 bases, J lost 0 bases, and 12 bases lay in between. CDR3 length: 14 residues. Those with chemo-refractory metastatic non-small-cell lung cancer were treated with focal radiation combined with CTLA-4 blockade using ipilimumab.

Here the sequenced sample was peripheral blood, taken from a patient treated with radiotherapy plus ipilimumab. The chain combines TRBV10-2 with TRBJ2-2; tentative D call: TRBD2 (5 bases). This clonotype was obtained from a human donor with non-small cell lung cancer who had stable disease on radiotherapy plus ipilimumab. The chain's CDR3 is CATARETNTGELFF. The CDR3 nucleotides read TGCGCCACCGCCCGGGAAACGAACACCGGGGAGCTGTTTTTT.